Presented here are 12 T cell receptor beta chains from one specimen sequenced in a study of T cell changes during pregnancy in multiple sclerosis. The method was immunoSEQ multiplex PCR; TCRdb's version includes in-frame clones alone and lacks a portion of them. This sample has 55,000 to 75,000 clones, with 90% to 95% found just once. Here the sequenced sample was CD8+ T cells from peripheral blood mononuclear cells, taken in the second trimester of pregnancy. These receptors were collected from a female donor with multiple sclerosis, enrolled in a pregnancy study.

This clone was observed a single time. The chain has TRBV27 and TRBJ1-1, with D uncertain. The V end lost 3 bases, the J end lost 1 base, and 9 bases lay between the germline ends. The CDR3 has 14 residues. In germline, CDR1 is MNHEY, CDR2 SMNVEV (reference sequence). Here the CDR3 DNA reads TGTGCCAGCAGTTTTCTCTCCTCGAACACTGAAGCTTTCTTT. Its translation: CASSFLSSNTEAFF.

The genes are TRBV30 and TRBJ1-2; TRBD1 agrees at 9 bases. CDR1 is GTSNPN, CDR2 SVGIG, per germline (reference sequence). V shed 6 bases, J shed 4 bases, and the junction held 3 bases outside the gene matches. The CDR3 runs 12 residues. CDR3 in DNA: TGTGCCTGCCCACAGGGGGCCTATGGCTACACCTTC. This sequence encodes CACPQGAYGYTF.

The chain couples TRBV2 to TRBJ2-7; TRBD1 matches at 7 bases. The CDR3 runs to 16 residues. V lost 4 bases, J lost 0 bases, and 9 bases stayed unmatched. Germline V gene lookup returns CDR1 SNHLY and CDR2 FYNNEI. The CDR3, as DNA: TGTGCCAGCAGTGCGGGTAGGGGGCTAGTCTCCTACGAGCAGTACTTC. This sequence encodes CASSAGRGLVSYEQYF. Variable domain in full (rest from reference TRBV2 and TRBJ2-7): EPEVTQTPSHQVTQMGQEVILRCVPISNHLYFYWYRQILGQKVEFLVSFYNNEISEKSEIFDDQFSVERPDGSNFTLKIRSTKLEDSAMYFCASSAGRGLVSYEQYFGPGTRLTVT.

This clone was counted once. V usage is TRBV2 and J usage is TRBJ2-5; 8 nucleotides agree with TRBD2. V trimming: 7 bases; J trimming: 5 bases; junction bases outside the gene matches: 6. The CDR3 extends over 13 amino acids. In germline, CDR1 is SNHLY, CDR2 FYNNEI. CDR3 region: CASKHGGGETQYF. The CDR3 nucleotides read TGTGCCAGCAAGCACGGCGGGGGGGAGACCCAGTACTTC.

This chain connects TRBV4-2 to TRBJ1-6, with D possibly TRBD1 on 5 matching bases. The V gene lost 3 bases and the J gene lost 9 bases, with 12 bases spanning the gap. The CDR3 consists of 14 residues. The germline gives CDR1 LGHNA, CDR2 YNFKEQ. CDR3 nucleotides: TGTGCCAGCAGCCAGCAGAATACAGGTTCACCCCTCCACTTT. As protein: CASSQQNTGSPLHF.

The chain is built from TRBV12-5 and TRBJ1-2, with 9 bases matching TRBD1. V was clipped by 2 bases and J by 4 bases; unmatched bases: 8. Looked up from germline, CDR1 is LGHNT and CDR2 is FRNRAP. The CDR3 contains 16 residues. DNA for the CDR3: TGTGCTAGTGGTTTGACACGGAAGGACAGGGGCTATGGCTACACCTTC. Translating gives CASGLTRKDRGYGYTF.

This chain connects TRBV6-4 to TRBJ2-2, with D hard to call. The V gene lost 2 bases and the J gene lost 1 base, with 5 bases spanning the gap. The CDR3 is 14 residues long. CDR1 is MRHNA, CDR2 SNTAGT, per germline. The CDR3 region is CASSDSENTGELFF. Here the CDR3 DNA reads TGTGCCAGCAGTGACAGCGAGAACACCGGGGAGCTGTTTTTT.

This clone occurred a few times. The chain employs TRBV13 and TRBJ1-1; 10 bases are a match to TRBD1. The length of the CDR3 is 14 residues. V dropped 5 bases and J dropped 3; count of bases not matched to a gene: 3. Germline loops: CDR1 PRHDT, CDR2 FYEKMQ (reference sequence). Here the CDR3 DNA reads TGTGCCAGCAGCGACGGGACAGGGGACACTGAAGCTTTCTTT. Translation: CASSDGTGDTEAFF.

This clone came up once. The chain combines TRBV18 with TRBJ1-1, with D tentatively TRBD1 (5 bases). Germline V lookup: CDR1 KGHSH, CDR2 LQKENI. The CDR3 is 15 amino acids. The ends were cut back, 4 bases at V and 3 bases at J, with 15 bases in the middle. The CDR3 DNA is TGTGCCAGCTCACACCTATCCGGCAGGGACACTGAAGCTTTCTTT. Translating it yields CASSHLSGRDTEAFF.

The V call is TRBV6-5, the J call TRBJ2-7; 11 bases are shared with TRBD2. V lost 6 bases, J lost 10 bases, and 5 bases stayed unmatched. This CDR3 contains 12 residues. Per germline, CDR1 MNHEY and CDR2 SVGAGI. DNA of the CDR3: TGTGCCAGCAGCCCCGGGACTAGCGGACAGTACTTC. Translated: CASSPGTSGQYF.

The V and J genes are TRBV4-2 and TRBJ2-3; TRBD2 matches at 15 bases. Germline lookup yields CDR1 LGHNA and CDR2 YNFKEQ. Germline trimming cut 1 base from V and 0 bases from J; bases unmatched to any gene: 8. The CDR3 has 20 amino acids. The DNA of the CDR3 is TGTGCCAGCAGCCAAGGTGGGGGACTAGCGGGAGGTTATAGCACAGATACGCAGTATTTT. Its translation: CASSQGGGLAGGYSTDTQYF.

The chain joins TRBV7-9 to TRBJ2-7, with D possibly matching TRBD1 (6 bases). V gave up 4 bases and J gave up 10 bases, with 29 bases separating them. This CDR3 comprises 17 residues. CDR1 and CDR2 from the germline V gene are SEHNR and FQNEAQ (reference sequence). CDR3 sequence reads: CASSSGGGDLPTGQQYF. CDR3 DNA sequence: TGTGCCAGCAGCTCCGGTGGGGGCGATTTACCTACAGGCCAACAGTACTTC.